One sample yielded the 7 T cell receptor beta chains listed below, sequenced in a study. MiXCR, run by TCRdb on the RT-PCR reads, gives a single entry per CDR3 protein. The data contain about 680,000 distinct CDR3 sequences, around 14% of them singletons. Sequenced: memory CD4+ T cells from blood. The receptors shown here come from a female donor in good health, serving as a healthy control.

Concerning this clonotype: A read error may be the cause here, since a much bigger clone is one base away. The V and J genes are TRBV7-2 and TRBJ2-7, with D unresolved. With 4 bases removed from V and 0 bases from J, the gap between germline ends came to 7 bases. Germline V gene data show CDR1 as SGHTA and CDR2 as FQGNSA. The CDR3 contains 13 residues. CDR3 loop: CASSSPSSYEQYF. The CDR3 DNA follows: TGTGCCAGCAGCTCCCCGAGCTCCTACGAGCAGTACTTC.

The rearrangement joins TRBV6-1 to TRBJ2-2, with TRBD1 as a possible D gene (5 bases). In germline, CDR1 is MNHNS, CDR2 SASEGT. V was trimmed by 5 bases and J by 6 bases, leaving 16 bases between them. This CDR3 has 15 amino acids. This CDR3 reads CASSSRRVGAGELFF. For the CDR3, the DNA is TGTGCCAGCAGTTCGCGACGGGTAGGGGCCGGGGAGCTGTTTTTT.

This clonotype was seen only a few times. The chain is built from TRBV4-3 and TRBJ2-3; 8 positions agree with TRBD2. Germline loops: CDR1 LGHNA, CDR2 YSLEER. The CDR3 runs to 16 residues. V lost 1 base to trimming and J lost 2 bases; unmatched junction nucleotides: 5. CDR3 sequence (DNA): TGCGCCAGCAGCCAAGTACGGGGGGGCTACACAGATACGCAGTATTTT. The encoded protein is CASSQVRGGYTDTQYF.

V is TRBV2 and J is TRBJ2-7, with 7 bases that match TRBD1. CDR1 and CDR2 (germline): SNHLY, FYNNEI. Unmatched junction bases numbered 6, after V lost 4 bases and J lost 3 bases. This CDR3 has 14 amino acids. The CDR3 bases are TGTGCCAGCAGTGCGGGACAGTCCGACTACGAGCAGTACTTC. Translation gives CASSAGQSDYEQYF.

Only a few counts were recorded for this clonotype. V usage is TRBV4-1 and J usage is TRBJ1-6, with 10 bases matching TRBD1. V trimming: 8 bases; J trimming: 8 bases; junction bases outside the gene matches: 3. The CDR3 totals 13 residues. Germline assignment: CDR1 MGHRA and CDR2 YSYEKL. CDR3 sequence (DNA): TGCGCCAGCGGGACAGGGGAGGATTCACCCCTCCACTTT. Amino acids: CASGTGEDSPLHF.

This rearrangement joins TRBV5-6 to TRBJ1-2; 11 bases agree with TRBD1. V trimming: 4 bases; J trimming: 7 bases; junction bases outside the gene matches: 3. The CDR3 consists of 13 residues. The germline CDR1 and CDR2 sequences are SGHDT and YYEEEE. CDR3 loop: CASSQDRGPGYTF. The CDR3 DNA reads as TGTGCCAGCAGCCAGGACAGGGGGCCTGGCTACACCTTC.

This chain joins TRBV7-2 and TRBJ2-3; D is perhaps TRBD2 (6 bases). The CDR3 has 17 amino acids. Trimming pared 3 bases from V and 1 base from J, leaving 17 bases between. Germline V CDR1 and CDR2: SGHTA, FQGNSA. The CDR3 protein is CASSLRRVGRRTDTQYF. The CDR3 nucleotides are TGTGCCAGCAGCTTGCGACGGGTCGGGAGACGCACAGATACGCAGTATTTT.